Listed here are 29 T cell receptor beta chains from one sample, sequenced in a study of cytomegalovirus exposure and HLA in healthy donors. Vbeta (60) and Jbeta (13) primers were used in the PCR. Clones were read by immunoSEQ multiplex PCR, and TCRdb kept only the in-frame ones, dropping some. The data hold around 120,000 clones, with 79% observed a single time. The sample taken for sequencing was PBMCs. These receptors were taken from a man between 18 and 35 years old in good health and CMV-seronegative.

The chain employs TRBV5-4 and TRBJ2-3, with TRBD2 identical over 10 bases. The germline CDR1 and CDR2 sequences are SGHNT and YYREEE (reference sequence). There are 16 residues in the CDR3. After removal of 5 bases from V and 2 bases from J, the junction contained 8 bases not matched to a gene. This CDR3 reads CASRFGLAVHTDTQYF. DNA for the CDR3: TGTGCCAGCAGATTCGGACTAGCGGTCCACACAGATACGCAGTATTTT. Combining the CDR3 with reference TRBV5-4 and TRBJ2-3 gives the whole variable domain ETGVTQSPTHLIKTRGQQVTLRCSSQSGHNTVSWYQQALGQGPQFIFQYYREEENGRGNFPPRFSGLQFPNYSSELNVNALELDDSALYLCASRFGLAVHTDTQYFGPGTRLTVL.

Only one count was recorded for this clone. This chain connects TRBV7-9 to TRBJ2-1, with 10 positions matching TRBD2. V trimming: 5 bases; J trimming: 8 bases; junction bases outside the gene matches: 6. There are 14 residues in the CDR3. The germline V gene encodes CDR1 SEHNR and CDR2 FQNEAQ (reference sequence). For the CDR3, the DNA is TGTGCCAGCAGCCAAGCGGGAGGGCTTGATGAGCAGTTCTTC. Protein: CASSQAGGLDEQFF.

The chain carries TRBV27 and TRBJ2-7; D gene uncertain. Trimming removed 5 bases at V and 7 bases at J, with 18 bases between. The CDR3 covers 14 residues. CDR1 MNHEY and CDR2 SMNVEV come from the germline V gene (reference sequence). The CDR3 DNA is TGTGCCAGCAGTCTAACAGACCTAATCGGAGAGCAGTACTTC. Translation: CASSLTDLIGEQYF.

Only a few counts were recorded for this clone. At one end, the junction sequence differs from germline, possibly due to a read error. The J gene is TRBJ1-2, the V gene TRBV5-1; D not certain. Germline V CDR1 and CDR2: SGHRS, YFSETQ. The CDR3 totals 13 residues. The CDR3 is CASSDAEKTRSAF. CDR3 nucleotides: TGCGCCAGCAGCGACGCCGAAAAGACGAGGTCCGCCTTC. Based on the CDR3 plus reference TRBV5-1 and TRBJ1-2, the full variable domain is KAGVTQTPRYLIKTRGQQVTLSCSPISGHRSVSWYQQTPGQGLQFLFEYFSETQRNKGNFPGRFSGRQFSNSRSEMNVSTLELGDSALYLCASSDAEKTRSAFGSGTRLTVV.

The chain has TRBV6-5 and TRBJ2-7, with a tentative D call TRBD2 (5 bases). Germline lookup yields CDR1 MNHEY and CDR2 SVGAGI. V was clipped by 4 bases and J by 1 base, with 14 bases between them. CDR3 length: 15 amino acids. As DNA, the CDR3 is TGTGCCAGCAGTTCGATAGTTCTAGCTTCCTACGAGCAGTACTTC. Its protein product is CASSSIVLASYEQYF.

CDR3 protein: CARESGTDYEQYV. In DNA form, the CDR3 reads TGTGCCAGAGAATCCGGGACAGACTACGAGCAGTACGTC. This chain links TRBV25-1 with TRBJ2-7; 7 bases line up with TRBD1. CDR1 and CDR2 (germline): MGHDK, SYGVNS. V dropped 9 bases and J dropped 3; count of bases not matched to a gene: 8. CDR3 length: 13 amino acids.

This chain joins TRBV6-5 and TRBJ2-7, with TRBD1 matching over 9 bases. Per germline, CDR1 MNHEY and CDR2 SVGAGI. This CDR3 is built from 14 residues. With V trimmed by 2 bases and J by 9 bases, 8 bases remained unmatched. As DNA, the CDR3 is TGTGCCAGCAGTTACCGGCGACAGGGGGTGGTGCAGTACTTC. Translation gives CASSYRRQGVVQYF.

The chain combines TRBV7-7 with TRBJ2-3; D uncertain. The CDR3 runs to 14 residues. The V end lost 5 bases, the J end lost 0 bases, and 9 bases lay between the germline ends. The germline V gene encodes CDR1 SSHAT and CDR2 FNYEAQ (reference sequence). CDR3 in amino acids: CASSPSGSTDTQYF. The DNA for the CDR3 is TGTGCCAGCAGCCCCTCCGGGAGCACAGATACGCAGTATTTT. The whole variable domain, remainder taken from reference TRBV7-7 and TRBJ2-3, is GAGVSQSPRYKVTKRGQDVTLRCDPISSHATLYWYQQALGQGPEFLTYFNYEAQPDKSGLPSDRFSAERPEGSISTLTIQRTEQRDSAMYRCASSPSGSTDTQYFGPGTRLTVL.

The chain has TRBV6-1 and TRBJ2-1, with 14 bases matching TRBD2. The CDR3 contains 14 residues. The V and J ends lost 5 bases and 9 bases, in that order; junction bases with no gene match: 3. Germline-derived CDR1 and CDR2 are MNHNS and SASEGT. Written as DNA, the CDR3 is TGTGCCAGCAGTCTGGGACTAGCGGGAGTTGAGCAGTTCTTC. It encodes CASSLGLAGVEQFF.

V usage is TRBV9 and J usage is TRBJ2-7; perhaps TRBD1 as D (6 bases). The length of the CDR3 is 16 residues. Germline assignment: CDR1 SGDLS and CDR2 YYNGEE. V was cut by 0 bases and J by 2 bases, with 15 bases left in between. CDR3: CASSVEGHQGPYEQYF. As DNA, the CDR3 is TGTGCCAGCAGCGTAGAGGGACACCAAGGCCCCTACGAGCAGTACTTC.

Concerning this clone: Compared with germline, one end of the junction differs, possibly owing to a read error. J is TRBJ2-7 and V is TRBV7-9; no firm D call. The germline V gene encodes CDR1 SEHNR and CDR2 FQNEAQ (reference sequence). This CDR3 is 12 amino acids long. CDR3 nucleotide sequence: TGTTCCAGCAGCTTAGGCACTTACGAGCAGTACTTC. Translating it yields CSSSLGTYEQYF.

The genes are TRBV19 and TRBJ2-3; 7 bases match TRBD1. This CDR3 region has 14 residues. The junction had 6 bases not matched to a gene; V was cut back by 5 bases and J by 4 bases. CDR1 and CDR2 from the germline V gene are LNHDA and SQIVND (reference sequence). CDR3 sequence: CASSQPTGPDTQYF. CDR3 nucleotide sequence: TGTGCCAGTAGTCAACCGACAGGGCCAGATACGCAGTATTTT.

The rearrangement uses TRBV2 and TRBJ2-7, with D unresolved. The germline gives CDR1 SNHLY, CDR2 FYNNEI. V lost 3 bases and J lost 7, with 16 bases in between. The CDR3 loop spans 14 amino acids. This CDR3 reads CASSDRGVTGEQYV. The CDR3 DNA follows: TGTGCCAGCAGTGACCGAGGAGTCACTGGGGAGCAGTACGTC.

The chain is built from TRBV28 and TRBJ2-7; 7 bases are shared with TRBD2. Germline CDR1 reads MDHEN; CDR2 reads SYDVKM. The CDR3 totals 12 residues. Losses at the gene ends were 7 bases for V and 9 bases for J; bases not matched to a gene: 9. The CDR3 nucleotides are TGTGCCAGCATGGGGGAGGGCCTCGCGCAGTACTTC. This encodes CASMGEGLAQYF.

This clone turned up a few times. V usage is TRBV6-5 and J usage is TRBJ2-2; 7 bases align to TRBD2. CDR3 length: 13 amino acids. Germline V gene sequence: CDR1 MNHEY, CDR2 SVGAGI. The trim removed 7 bases at V and 3 bases at J, leaving 2 bases unmatched. CDR3 DNA: TGTGCCAGCACAACTAGCGACACCGGGGAGCTGTTTTTT. It translates to CASTTSDTGELFF.

The chain is built from TRBV9 and TRBJ2-3; TRBD1 matches 8 bases. J lost 8 bases, V lost 4 bases, and 18 bases had no gene match. Germline assignment: CDR1 SGDLS and CDR2 YYNGEE. The CDR3 has 17 amino acids. This CDR3 reads CASSSRPDRATSGTQYF. DNA for the CDR3: TGTGCCAGCAGCTCACGGCCGGACAGGGCGACCTCGGGTACGCAGTATTTT.

This chain links TRBV5-4 with TRBJ2-1, with 9 bases fitting TRBD2. The V and J ends lost 2 bases and 14 bases, in that order; junction bases with no gene match: 11. CDR1 and CDR2 from the germline V gene are SGHNT and YYREEE (reference sequence). The CDR3 runs 14 residues. CDR3 coding DNA: TGTGCCAGCAGCTTCGGGCGGGAGGGCCGATTTGAGTTCTTC. It specifies CASSFGREGRFEFF.

V is TRBV27 and J is TRBJ2-3; weak D call: TRBD1 (6 bases). V lost 0 bases, J lost 6 bases, and 10 bases lay in between. The CDR3 has 14 amino acids. The germline V gene encodes CDR1 MNHEY and CDR2 SMNVEV (reference sequence). The CDR3 nucleotides are TGTGCCAGCAGTTTATCTGCAGGGGTTGATACGCAGTATTTT. Residues: CASSLSAGVDTQYF.

This chain joins TRBV18 and TRBJ2-7; the match to TRBD1 covers 7 bases. CDR1 is KGHSH and CDR2 is LQKENI in the germline V gene. The CDR3 extends over 15 amino acids. V gave up 1 base and J gave up 0 bases; unmatched junction bases: 3. The CDR3 DNA sequence: TGTGCCAGCTCACCACGACAGGGTCCCTCCTACGAGCAGTACTTC. This codes for CASSPRQGPSYEQYF.

The count of this clone is one. V and J are TRBV2 and TRBJ2-1; weak D call: TRBD1 (5 bases). The CDR3 runs to 14 residues. CDR1 and CDR2 (germline): SNHLY, FYNNEI. V was pared by 6 bases and J by 8 bases, with 17 bases between. CDR3 in amino acids: CASSASTQGHEQFF. The CDR3 region has the DNA TGTGCCAGCAGCGCCTCCACTCAGGGTCATGAGCAGTTCTTC.

The chain couples TRBV30 to TRBJ1-5, with TRBD1 identical over 7 bases. Losses at the gene ends were 6 bases for V and 1 base for J; bases not matched to a gene: 9. The CDR3 sequence is 15 residues long. Per germline, CDR1 GTSNPN and CDR2 SVGIG (reference sequence). Here the CDR3 reads CACDSHRGSNQPQHF. The DNA for the CDR3 is TGTGCCTGCGATTCCCACAGGGGAAGCAATCAGCCCCAGCATTTT.

J is TRBJ1-1 and V is TRBV7-2; no definite D call. The CDR3 consists of 15 residues. V was trimmed by 4 bases and J by 2 bases, leaving 14 bases between them. From germline, CDR1 is SGHTA and CDR2 FQGNSA. The CDR3 sequence: CASSSSRGKNTEAFF. The CDR3 nucleotides read TGTGCCAGCAGCTCCTCCCGGGGTAAAAACACTGAAGCTTTCTTT.

J is TRBJ2-3 and V is TRBV7-9; D is perhaps TRBD2 (6 bases). Germline V lookup: CDR1 SEHNR, CDR2 FQNEAQ (reference sequence). CDR3 length: 14 residues. V lost 5 bases to trimming and J lost 6 bases, with 15 bases between them. The CDR3 reads CASSTSSERDTQYF. The CDR3 DNA follows: TGTGCCAGCAGCACTAGCTCCGAGCGGGATACGCAGTATTTT.

The CDR3 nucleotides are TGTGCCAGCAGCTACGACAACCCCCCAGATACGCAGTATTTT. This encodes CASSYDNPPDTQYF. The rearrangement joins TRBV7-3 to TRBJ2-3; D remains ambiguous. The V end lost 4 bases, the J end lost 4 bases, and 12 bases lay between the germline ends. CDR3 length equals 14 residues. Germline V gene sequence: CDR1 SGHTA, CDR2 FQGTGA.

This CDR3 is CASSLDHGAYNEQFF. The CDR3 DNA reads TGTGCCAGCAGCTTAGATCACGGGGCCTACAATGAGCAGTTCTTC. V gene TRBV11-2 combines with J gene TRBJ2-1, with a possible D match to TRBD2 (5 bases). Germline CDR1 and CDR2: SGHAT and FQNNGV. The CDR3 covers 15 residues. The ends were cut back, 0 bases at V and 2 bases at J, with 8 bases in the middle.

The J gene is TRBJ2-1, the V gene TRBV7-6, with TRBD2 identical over 11 bases. The J segment lost 6 bases and the V segment lost 2 bases, leaving 6 bases of the junction unmatched. CDR1 and CDR2 (germline): SGHVS, FNYEAQ. The CDR3 length is 16 residues. The CDR3 is CASSLSASGRTNEQFF. The CDR3 bases are TGTGCCAGCAGCTTAAGTGCTAGCGGGAGGACCAATGAGCAGTTCTTC.

This chain's CDR3 is CASSPIVAGLNTQYF. CDR3 coding DNA: TGTGCCAGTAGTCCAATTGTAGCGGGATTAAATACGCAGTATTTT. V and J are TRBV19 and TRBJ2-3; 8 bases are shared with TRBD2. Germline V gene lookup returns CDR1 LNHDA and CDR2 SQIVND (reference sequence). This CDR3 has 15 residues. Losses at the gene ends were 5 bases for V and 7 bases for J; bases not matched to a gene: 11.

This rearrangement joins TRBV10-2 to TRBJ2-1; the match to TRBD2 covers 13 bases. The CDR3 contains 16 residues. Per germline, CDR1 WSHSY and CDR2 SAAADI. Trimming took 0 bases from V and 4 from J; bases not matched to a gene: 0. This CDR3 reads CASSESGLAGYNEQFF. CDR3 sequence (DNA): TGCGCCAGCAGTGAGTCGGGACTAGCGGGGTACAATGAGCAGTTCTTC.

This chain links TRBV10-1 with TRBJ2-5; 10 bases are a match to TRBD2. V lost 0 bases, J lost 5 bases, and 9 bases stayed unmatched. The germline gives CDR1 WNHNN, CDR2 SYGVQD (reference sequence). The CDR3 runs 17 residues. The CDR3: CASSESRGAGGPETQYF. In nucleotides, the CDR3 is TGCGCCAGCAGTGAGTCGAGGGGAGCGGGAGGGCCTGAGACCCAGTACTTC.